This T cell receptor (beta chain) was retrieved from a study of blood T cell repertoires in COVID-19. Across the study: Both acute and convalescent COVID-19 samples were obtained from the United States, Italy and Spain. From T cells, B-cell-depleted T cells, or PBMCs came the material, which was cDNA or gDNA.

Germline V gene sequence: CDR1 LGHDT, CDR2 YNNKEL (reference sequence). V was pared by 0 bases and J by 8 bases, with 4 bases of the junction left unmatched. The CDR3 consists of 13 residues. Per the original data handling: The authors estimated nucleated cell counts from reference gene primer amplification. Here immunoSEQ multiplex PCR was the method, and the copy in TCRdb shows in-frame clones only, minus some. The V and J calls and clone size are taken from that table; D and trimming were inferred from the DNA. The data contain some 71,000 clones, roughly 85% of them singletons. This clonotype was obtained from a man younger than 40 with acute or convalescent COVID-19. Sequenced sample: peripheral blood. The rearrangement uses TRBV3-1 (or the pseudogene TRBV3-2) and TRBJ2-7, with 7 nucleotides matching TRBD2. CDR3 coding DNA: TGTGCCAGCAGCCAAGAACGCGGGGGAAAGCAGTACTTC. This sequence encodes CASSQERGGKQYF.